The rows below give T cell receptor beta chains drawn from one sample of a study of shared clonotypes between healthy human individuals. Data came from immunoSEQ multiplex PCR; TCRdb stores just in-frame clones and leaves some out. The sample shows over a million clones, 65% to 80% of them seen only once. The source material was memory CD4+ T cells sorted from blood. These receptors were taken from a man younger than 30 in good health. Both conserved end residues are part of each CDR3. Only part of the rows carry a size: once, few, many, or a class if the clone is expanded.

TRBJ1-6 TRBV9 few CASSVGEGKSPLHF
TRBJ2-2 TRBV5-1 - CASSLETPTGELFF
TRBJ2-2 TRBV6-5 - CASSQGTFKTGELFF
- TRBV30 - CAWNTQSSYEQYF
TRBJ2-1 TRBV20-1 - CSAKNNEQFF
TRBJ2-3 TRBV13 - CASSLRRGSTDTQYF
TRBJ2-7 TRBV4-1 - CASSQLAGQISYEQYF
TRBJ2-6 TRBV5-8 - CASSQGYAGANVLTF
TRBJ1-2 TRBV6-1 - CASSVGTGGATNYGYTF
TRBJ2-7 TRBV6-1 - CASRMTGVGEQYF
TRBJ2-7 TRBV5-6 once CASTTPGGGSYEQYF
TRBJ2-7 TRBV6-5 - CASSYSAGGSYEQYF
TRBJ1-2 TRBV6-1 - CASSESTGIYGYTF
TRBJ1-1 TRBV30 few CAWSYSANTEAFF
TRBJ1-1 TRBV18 - CASSLQGLGNTEAFF
TRBJ2-1 TRBV7-3 - CASSLFSGIFYNEQFF
TRBJ2-7 TRBV7-2 - CASSLLPGEYEQYF
TRBJ2-2 TRBV7-3 - CASSKQGAGGELFF
TRBJ2-5 TRBV5-3 - CARSLGLPQETQYF
TRBJ2-3 TRBV2 - CASSESGGRVLYF
TRBJ2-3 TRBV27 - CASSLGGGGTDTQYF
TRBJ1-5 TRBV30 - CAWSVIQGNGPQHF
TRBJ1-4 TRBV14 few CASSQDLSLGEKLFF
TRBJ2-3 TRBV6-6 - CASKGGGAADTQYF
TRBJ1-2 TRBV21-1 - CASSNGGPYGYTF
TRBJ1-2 TRBV2 few CASRPQGNYGYTF